This TCR beta chain appears in the sequencing data of a study of cytotoxic CD8 clonotypes in ibrutinib-treated CLL. Only a few counts were recorded for this clone. This table comes from immunoSEQ multiplex PCR, and its TCRdb copy is limited to in-frame clones, with some not included. The sample records roughly 150,000 clones, less than 85% being singletons. The CDR3 sequence is 14 residues long. CDR1 SGHKS and CDR2 YYEKEE come from the germline V gene (reference sequence). V dropped 0 bases and J dropped 3 bases, with 10 bases sitting between them. This chain uses TRBV5-5 with TRBJ2-7; D ambiguous. The sequence came from a human donor with chronic lymphocytic leukemia. This specimen was PBMCs, taken after 24 months of ibrutinib treatment. For the CDR3, the DNA is TGTGCCAGCAGCTTGGCCTTGCGCGTCTACGAGCAGTACTTC. This gives the protein CASSLALRVYEQYF.